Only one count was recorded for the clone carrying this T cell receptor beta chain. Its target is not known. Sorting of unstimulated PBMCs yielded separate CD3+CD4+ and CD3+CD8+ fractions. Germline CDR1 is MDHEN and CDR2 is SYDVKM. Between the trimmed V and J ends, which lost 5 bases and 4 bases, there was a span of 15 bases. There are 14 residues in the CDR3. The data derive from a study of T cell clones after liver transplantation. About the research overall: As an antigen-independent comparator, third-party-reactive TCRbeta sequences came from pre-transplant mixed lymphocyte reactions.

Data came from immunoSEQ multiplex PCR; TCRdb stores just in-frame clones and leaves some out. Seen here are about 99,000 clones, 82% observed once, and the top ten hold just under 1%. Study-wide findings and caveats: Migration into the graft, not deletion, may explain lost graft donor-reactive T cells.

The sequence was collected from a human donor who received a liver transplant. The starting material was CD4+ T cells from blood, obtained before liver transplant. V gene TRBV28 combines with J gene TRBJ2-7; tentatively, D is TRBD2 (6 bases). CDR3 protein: CASSRAGGMYEQYF. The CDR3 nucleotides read TGTGCCAGCAGTAGGGCTGGGGGGATGTACGAGCAGTACTTC. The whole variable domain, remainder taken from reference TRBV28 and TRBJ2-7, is DVKVTQSSRYLVKRTGEKVFLECVQDMDHENMFWYRQDPGLGLRLIYFSYDVKMKEKGDIPEGYSVSREKKERFSLILESASTNQTSMYLCASSRAGGMYEQYFGPGTRLTVT.